The 4 T cell receptor beta chains below were found in one sample sequenced in a study of cytomegalovirus exposure and HLA in healthy donors. 60 Vbeta and 13 Jbeta primers were used in PCR. Using immunoSEQ multiplex PCR, the repertoire was profiled, and TCRdb retains in-frame clones only, with some absent. The sample shows roughly 190,000 clones, roughly 81% of them seen only once. Sequencing used PBMCs. The receptors were gathered from a woman in her thirties in good health and CMV-seropositive.

This clone turned up a few times. V and J are TRBV19 and TRBJ1-6, with D possibly TRBD1 on 5 matching bases. The germline CDR1 and CDR2 sequences are LNHDA and SQIVND (reference sequence). The CDR3 runs to 13 residues. V lost 10 bases to trimming and J lost 7 bases, with 14 bases between them. This CDR3 is CATHQKGNSPLHF. The CDR3 bases are TGTGCCACCCACCAGAAGGGGAATTCACCCCTCCACTTT.

The chain joins TRBV28 to TRBJ1-4, with 8 bases aligning to TRBD1. CDR3 length: 14 residues. In germline, CDR1 is MDHEN, CDR2 SYDVKM. The trim removed 4 bases at V and 7 bases at J, leaving 5 bases unmatched. The CDR3 is CASSSAGGTEKLFF. In DNA, the CDR3 is TGTGCCAGCAGTTCGGCAGGGGGCACTGAAAAACTGTTTTTT. Using reference TRBV28 and TRBJ1-4 for the parts outside the CDR3, the full variable domain is DVKVTQSSRYLVKRTGEKVFLECVQDMDHENMFWYRQDPGLGLRLIYFSYDVKMKEKGDIPEGYSVSREKKERFSLILESASTNQTSMYLCASSSAGGTEKLFFGSGTQLSVL.

This clone showed up just once. In nucleotides, the CDR3 is TGTGCCAGCAGTGAAGCGTTTAGGAGGGTCGGCAATCAGCCCCAGCATTTT. Translating gives CASSEAFRRVGNQPQHF. The V and J genes are TRBV2 and TRBJ1-5; the D is unclear. Germline assignment: CDR1 SNHLY and CDR2 FYNNEI. The CDR3 is made up of 17 amino acids. V gave up 0 bases and J gave up 2 bases, with 14 bases separating them.

V is TRBV7-7 and J is TRBJ2-5, with TRBD2 matching over 9 bases. This CDR3 contains 16 residues. Trimming at V came to 5 bases and at J to 1 base, leaving 8 bases not matched to a gene. Per the germline V gene, CDR1 is SSHAT and CDR2 is FNYEAQ (reference sequence). In nucleotides, the CDR3 is TGTGCCAGCAGCCGTCGGGTTAGCGGGAGCCAAGAGACCCAGTACTTC. Amino acids: CASSRRVSGSQETQYF.